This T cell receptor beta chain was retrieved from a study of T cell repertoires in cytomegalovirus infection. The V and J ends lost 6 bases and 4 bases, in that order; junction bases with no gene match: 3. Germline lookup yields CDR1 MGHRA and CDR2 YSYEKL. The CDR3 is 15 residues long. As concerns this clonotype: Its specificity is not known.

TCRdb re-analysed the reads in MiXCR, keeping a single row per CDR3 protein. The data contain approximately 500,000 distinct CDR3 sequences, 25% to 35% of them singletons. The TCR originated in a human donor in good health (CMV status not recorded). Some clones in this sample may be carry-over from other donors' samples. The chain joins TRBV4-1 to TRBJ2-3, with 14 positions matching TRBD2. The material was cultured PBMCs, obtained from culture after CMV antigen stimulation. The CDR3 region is CASRMGLAGADTQYF. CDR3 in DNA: TGCGCCAGCAGGATGGGACTAGCGGGAGCAGATACGCAGTATTTT.